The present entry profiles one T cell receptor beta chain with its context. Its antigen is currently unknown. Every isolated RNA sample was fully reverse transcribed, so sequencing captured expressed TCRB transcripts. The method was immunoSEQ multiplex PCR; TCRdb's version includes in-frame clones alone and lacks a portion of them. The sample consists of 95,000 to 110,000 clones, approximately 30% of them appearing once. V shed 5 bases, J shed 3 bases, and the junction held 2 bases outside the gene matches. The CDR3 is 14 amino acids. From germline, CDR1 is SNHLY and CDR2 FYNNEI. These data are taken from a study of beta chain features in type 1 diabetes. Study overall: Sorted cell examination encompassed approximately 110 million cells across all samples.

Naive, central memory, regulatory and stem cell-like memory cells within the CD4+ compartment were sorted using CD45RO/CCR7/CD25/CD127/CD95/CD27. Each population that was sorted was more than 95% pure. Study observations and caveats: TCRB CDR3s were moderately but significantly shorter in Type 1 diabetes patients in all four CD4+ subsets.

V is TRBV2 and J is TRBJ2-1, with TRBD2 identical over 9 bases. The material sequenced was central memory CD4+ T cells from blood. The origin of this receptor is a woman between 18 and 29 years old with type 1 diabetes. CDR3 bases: TGTGCCAGCAGTACGACTAGCGGCTACAATGAGCAGTTCTTC. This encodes CASSTTSGYNEQFF.